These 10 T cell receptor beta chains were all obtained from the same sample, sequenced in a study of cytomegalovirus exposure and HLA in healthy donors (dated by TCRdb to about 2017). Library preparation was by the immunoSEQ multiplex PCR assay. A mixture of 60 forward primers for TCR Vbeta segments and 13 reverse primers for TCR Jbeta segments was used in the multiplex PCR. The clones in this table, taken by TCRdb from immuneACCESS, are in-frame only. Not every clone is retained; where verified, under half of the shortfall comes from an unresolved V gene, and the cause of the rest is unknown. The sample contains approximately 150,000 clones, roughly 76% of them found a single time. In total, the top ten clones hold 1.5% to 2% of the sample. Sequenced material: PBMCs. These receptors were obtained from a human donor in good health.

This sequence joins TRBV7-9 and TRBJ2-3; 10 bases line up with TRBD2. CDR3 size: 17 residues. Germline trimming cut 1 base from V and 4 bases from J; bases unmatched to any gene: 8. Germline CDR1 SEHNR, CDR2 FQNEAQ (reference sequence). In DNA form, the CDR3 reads TGTGCCAGCAGCTTAGTAGCGGGGGGCGCCTATCCAGATACGCAGTATTTT. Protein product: CASSLVAGGAYPDTQYF.

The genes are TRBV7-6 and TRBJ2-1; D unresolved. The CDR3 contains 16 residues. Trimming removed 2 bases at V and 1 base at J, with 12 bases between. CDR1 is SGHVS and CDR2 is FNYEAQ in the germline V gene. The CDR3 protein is CASSLNQQPSYNEQFF. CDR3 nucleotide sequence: TGTGCCAGCAGCTTAAATCAACAACCATCCTACAATGAGCAGTTCTTC.

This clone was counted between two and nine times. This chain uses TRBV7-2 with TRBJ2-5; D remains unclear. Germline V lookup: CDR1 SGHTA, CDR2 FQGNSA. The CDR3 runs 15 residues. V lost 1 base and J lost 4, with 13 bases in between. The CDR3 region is CASSLVAVLGETQYF. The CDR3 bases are TGTGCCAGCAGCTTAGTAGCAGTCCTGGGAGAGACCCAGTACTTC.

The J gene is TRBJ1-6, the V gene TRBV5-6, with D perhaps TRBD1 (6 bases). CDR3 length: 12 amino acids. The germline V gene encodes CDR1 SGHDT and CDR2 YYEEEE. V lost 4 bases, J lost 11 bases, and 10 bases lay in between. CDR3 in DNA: TGTGCCAGCAGCCCAGGGGATGCACCCCTCCACTTT. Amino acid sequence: CASSPGDAPLHF. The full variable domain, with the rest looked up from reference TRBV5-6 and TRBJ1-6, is DAGVTQSPTHLIKTRGQQVTLRCSPKSGHDTVSWYQQALGQGPQFIFQYYEEEERQRGNFPDRFSGHQFPNYSSELNVNALLLGDSALYLCASSPGDAPLHFGNGTRLTVT.

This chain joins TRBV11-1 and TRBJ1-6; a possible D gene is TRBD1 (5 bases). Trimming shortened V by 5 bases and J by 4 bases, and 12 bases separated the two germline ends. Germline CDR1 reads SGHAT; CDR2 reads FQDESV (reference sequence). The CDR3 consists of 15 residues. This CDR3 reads CASSPTAVYNSPLHF. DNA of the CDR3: TGTGCCAGCAGCCCGACAGCAGTTTATAATTCACCCCTCCACTTT.

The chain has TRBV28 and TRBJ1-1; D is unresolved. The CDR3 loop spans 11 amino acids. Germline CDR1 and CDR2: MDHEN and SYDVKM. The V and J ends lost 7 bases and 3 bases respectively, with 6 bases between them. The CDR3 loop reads CASKRDTEAFF. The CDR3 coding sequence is TGTGCCAGCAAACGGGACACTGAAGCTTTCTTT.

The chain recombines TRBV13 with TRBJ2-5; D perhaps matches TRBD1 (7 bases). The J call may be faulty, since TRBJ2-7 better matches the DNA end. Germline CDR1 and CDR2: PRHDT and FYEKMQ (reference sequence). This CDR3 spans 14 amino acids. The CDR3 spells CASSRGTAYYEQYF. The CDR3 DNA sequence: TGTGCCAGCAGCCGCGGGACAGCCTACTACGAGCAGTACTTC.

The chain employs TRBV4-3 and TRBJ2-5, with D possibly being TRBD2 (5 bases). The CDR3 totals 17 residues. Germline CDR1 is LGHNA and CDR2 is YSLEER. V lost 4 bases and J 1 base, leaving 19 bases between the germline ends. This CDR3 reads CASSPRAVVESQETQYF. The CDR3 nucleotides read TGCGCCAGCAGCCCGAGGGCCGTGGTGGAGAGCCAAGAGACCCAGTACTTC.

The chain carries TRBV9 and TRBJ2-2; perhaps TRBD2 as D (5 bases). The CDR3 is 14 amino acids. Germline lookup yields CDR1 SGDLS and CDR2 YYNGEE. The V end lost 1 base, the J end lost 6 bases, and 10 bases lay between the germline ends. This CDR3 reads CASSVRGMAGELFF. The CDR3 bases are TGTGCCAGCAGCGTAAGAGGGATGGCCGGGGAGCTGTTTTTT.

The CDR3 here is CASSQTRTLTDTQYF. DNA of the CDR3: TGTGCCAGCAGCCAGACACGAACTCTCACAGATACGCAGTATTTT. The chain uses TRBV11-2 and TRBJ2-3, with D uncertain. The CDR3 sequence is 15 residues long. The V and J ends lost 5 bases and 2 bases respectively, with 14 bases between them. CDR1 and CDR2 from the germline V gene are SGHAT and FQNNGV.